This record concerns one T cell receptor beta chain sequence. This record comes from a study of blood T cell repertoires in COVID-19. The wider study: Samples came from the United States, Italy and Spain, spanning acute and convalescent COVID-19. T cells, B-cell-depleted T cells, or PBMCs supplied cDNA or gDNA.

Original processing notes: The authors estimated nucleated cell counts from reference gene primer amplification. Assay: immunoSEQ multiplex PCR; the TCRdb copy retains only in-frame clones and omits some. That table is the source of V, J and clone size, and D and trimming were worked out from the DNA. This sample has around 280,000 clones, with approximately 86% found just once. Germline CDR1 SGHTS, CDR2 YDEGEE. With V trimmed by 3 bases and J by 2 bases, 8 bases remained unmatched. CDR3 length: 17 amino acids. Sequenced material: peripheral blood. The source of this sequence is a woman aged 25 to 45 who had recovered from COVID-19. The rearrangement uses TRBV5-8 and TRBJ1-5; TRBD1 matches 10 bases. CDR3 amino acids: CASSWGGDRGGNQPQHF. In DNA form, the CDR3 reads TGTGCCAGCAGCTGGGGAGGGGACAGGGGTGGCAATCAGCCCCAGCATTTT.